Shown below are 20 T cell receptor beta chains from a single sample sequenced in a study of blood T cell repertoires in COVID-19. Assay: immunoSEQ multiplex PCR; the TCRdb copy retains only in-frame clones and omits some. The top ten hold approximately 6% of the sample, which has approximately 50,000 clones, around nine tenths seen once. The sequenced material came from peripheral blood. Receptor source: a man aged 35 to 55 with acute or convalescent COVID-19.

V usage is TRBV12-5 and J usage is TRBJ2-1; possibly TRBD1 for D (7 bases). The germline V gene encodes CDR1 LGHNT and CDR2 FRNRAP. V lost 6 bases and J lost 7, with 25 bases in between. The CDR3 is 17 amino acids. CDR3 amino acids: CASGPPGGLTTTNEQFF. The DNA of the CDR3 is TGTGCTAGTGGCCCCCCAGGGGGACTGACTACTACTAATGAGCAGTTCTTC.

The V gene is TRBV6-5, the J gene TRBJ1-5; the match to TRBD1 covers 8 bases. Germline values: CDR1 MNHEY, CDR2 SVGAGI. This CDR3 has 13 residues. V dropped 6 bases and J dropped 7; count of bases not matched to a gene: 5. CDR3 sequence (DNA): TGTGCCAGCAGCCCAGACAGGGGACAGCCCCAGCATTTT. Amino acid sequence: CASSPDRGQPQHF.

This rearrangement joins TRBV5-1 to TRBJ1-3; D may be TRBD1 (6 bases). CDR1 and CDR2 from the germline V gene are SGHRS and YFSETQ. Trimming stripped 1 base from V and 8 bases from J, with 16 bases between. The CDR3 has 15 amino acids. In nucleotides, the CDR3 is TGCGCCAGCAGCTTGTTGGGGAACAGGGAAGACACCATATATTTT. Protein sequence: CASSLLGNREDTIYF.

CDR3 coding DNA: TGTGCCAGCAGCTTTCAAGGCGGGGGCACTGAAGCTTTCTTT. It codes for CASSFQGGGTEAFF. The chain carries TRBV11-1 and TRBJ1-1; perhaps TRBD1 as D (5 bases). The CDR3 is 14 amino acids. Germline loops: CDR1 SGHAT, CDR2 FQDESV (reference sequence). V lost 3 bases and J lost 4, with 12 bases in between.

This chain connects TRBV7-6 to TRBJ2-1; D is uncertain. In germline, CDR1 is SGHVS, CDR2 FNYEAQ. Trimming stripped 5 bases from V and 5 bases from J, with 16 bases between. The CDR3 contains 15 residues. Written as DNA, the CDR3 is TGTGCCAGCAGCCCCTCGAAGCTAGATAACAATGAGCAGTTCTTC. It yields the protein CASSPSKLDNNEQFF.

The CDR3 nucleotides are TGTGCCAGCAGCGCTTCGGGACTAGCGGGAGGAAGGCAGTACTTC. Encoded protein: CASSASGLAGGRQYF. The chain uses TRBV9 and TRBJ2-7, with 15 bases matching TRBD2. J gave up 9 bases and V 3 bases, and 7 bases lay outside the gene matches. From germline, CDR1 is SGDLS and CDR2 YYNGEE. This CDR3 has 15 residues. Supplemented by reference TRBV9 and TRBJ2-7, the full variable domain reads DSGVTQTPKHLITATGQRVTLRCSPRSGDLSVYWYQQSLDQGLQFLIQYYNGEERAKGNILERFSAQQFPDLHSELNLSSLELGDSALYFCASSASGLAGGRQYFGPGTRLTVT.

The V gene is TRBV5-1, the J gene TRBJ2-2, with 11 bases fitting TRBD1. J gave up 6 bases and V 4 bases, and 5 bases lay outside the gene matches. Germline V gene data show CDR1 as SGHRS and CDR2 as YFSETQ. CDR3 length equals 15 residues. The CDR3 sequence: CASSPDRGPPGELFF. The CDR3 nucleotides read TGCGCCAGCAGCCCGGACAGGGGGCCCCCCGGGGAGCTGTTTTTT.

The chain employs TRBV6-5 and TRBJ1-2, with 9 bases lining up with TRBD1. CDR3 length: 16 residues. Germline assignment: CDR1 MNHEY and CDR2 SVGAGI. J lost 7 bases, V lost 0 bases, and 9 bases had no gene match. The CDR3 region has the DNA TGTGCCAGCAGTTACTCCTGGACAGGGGCCTTACTTGGCTACACCTTC. Its protein product is CASSYSWTGALLGYTF.

Remarks on this clone: This CDR3 is also generated by other DNA sequences in the sample. The rearrangement uses TRBV6-4 and TRBJ1-2; 8 nucleotides align to TRBD1. Looked up from germline, CDR1 is MRHNA and CDR2 is SNTAGT. CDR3 length equals 13 residues. V shed 7 bases, J shed 8 bases, and the junction held 9 bases outside the gene matches. The CDR3 DNA reads TGTGCCAGCACCCCCGGACAGGGTAGGGGCTACACCTTC. Translation gives CASTPGQGRGYTF.

The chain combines TRBV4-2 with TRBJ2-1; D ambiguous. This CDR3 has 14 amino acids. V was shortened by 1 base and J by 5 bases, with 9 bases between the two germline ends. Germline V gene sequence: CDR1 LGHNA, CDR2 YNFKEQ. The CDR3 DNA reads TGTGCCAGCAGCCAAGCATCTGGCAACAATGAGCAGTTCTTC. This codes for CASSQASGNNEQFF.

The chain employs TRBV11-2 and TRBJ1-3; D is uncertain. Trimming took 2 bases from V and 4 from J, leaving 15 bases between them. CDR3 length: 16 amino acids. Germline V lookup: CDR1 SGHAT, CDR2 FQNNGV. CDR3 protein: CASSLPLFNSGNTIYF. CDR3 in DNA: TGTGCCAGCAGCTTACCACTCTTCAACTCAGGAAACACCATATATTTT.

This clone showed up just once. The chain combines TRBV5-1 with TRBJ2-1, with TRBD2 matching over 7 bases. J lost 0 bases, V lost 1 base, and 10 bases had no gene match. CDR1 and CDR2 (germline): SGHRS, YFSETQ. This CDR3 has 18 residues. The CDR3 bases are TGCGCCAGCAGCTTGTGGGGCCTGCGGGGGAGCTCCTACAATGAGCAGTTCTTC. Its translation is CASSLWGLRGSSYNEQFF.

To note about this clone: At one end the junction does not follow the germline gene, possibly because of a read error. The chain links TRBV7-7 to TRBJ2-1, with 8 bases matching TRBD1. CDR1 is SSHAT, CDR2 FNYEAQ, per germline (reference sequence). The CDR3 runs 15 residues. In DNA, the CDR3 is TGTGCTAGCAGCCGAGCCGGGACAGGTCAAGAAGAGCAGTTCTTC. This gives the protein CASSRAGTGQEEQFF.

This sequence joins TRBV30 and TRBJ1-6, with 8 bases matching TRBD1. This CDR3 region has 13 residues. J was trimmed by 10 bases and V by 7 bases; bases with no gene match: 9. Germline CDR1 reads GTSNPN; CDR2 reads SVGIG (reference sequence). The CDR3, as DNA: TGTGCCTTGACCCGGACAGGGCGGTCACCCCTCCACTTT. Protein sequence: CALTRTGRSPLHF.

The chain links TRBV5-1 to TRBJ2-3, with D possibly being TRBD2 (6 bases). Trimming took 0 bases from V and 0 from J, leaving 11 bases between them. The CDR3 length is 16 residues. In germline, CDR1 is SGHRS, CDR2 YFSETQ. This chain's CDR3 is CASSLAVGGSTDTQYF. CDR3 nucleotide sequence: TGCGCCAGCAGCTTGGCCGTGGGGGGAAGCACAGATACGCAGTATTTT. The variable domain in full, completed from reference TRBV5-1 and TRBJ2-3, reads KAGVTQTPRYLIKTRGQQVTLSCSPISGHRSVSWYQQTPGQGLQFLFEYFSETQRNKGNFPGRFSGRQFSNSRSEMNVSTLELGDSALYLCASSLAVGGSTDTQYFGPGTRLTVL.

This chain links TRBV2 with TRBJ1-6, with TRBD1 matching over 7 bases. The CDR3 covers 14 residues. The V and J ends lost 7 bases and 6 bases, in that order; junction bases with no gene match: 6. The germline gives CDR1 SNHLY, CDR2 FYNNEI. The CDR3 region is CASNLGQINSPLHF. CDR3 bases: TGTGCCAGCAATCTGGGACAGATTAATTCACCCCTCCACTTT.

In its sample, this clone was seen a few times. The CDR3 coding sequence is TGTGCCAGCAGCTTTACCGGGACTAGCGGAAACACCGGGGAGCTGTTTTTT. This sequence encodes CASSFTGTSGNTGELFF. The chain links TRBV7-2 to TRBJ2-2; 11 nucleotides line up with TRBD2. Germline V gives CDR1 SGHTA, CDR2 FQGNSA. Trimming cost V 3 bases and J 2 bases; bases outside gene matches: 5. The CDR3 contains 17 residues.

This rearrangement joins TRBV6-6 to TRBJ1-5; 8 bases match TRBD1. With 7 bases clipped from V and 2 bases from J, the junction kept 10 bases outside the gene matches. This CDR3 has 16 amino acids. Germline V CDR1 and CDR2: MNHNY, SVGAGI (reference sequence). Written as DNA, the CDR3 is TGTGCCAGCACCTCGGGCCCAGGGGGCGGCAATCAGCCCCAGCATTTT. It specifies CASTSGPGGGNQPQHF.

The V and J genes are TRBV10-3 and TRBJ2-5; D perhaps matches TRBD2 (6 bases). Germline V gene sequence: CDR1 ENHRY, CDR2 SYGVKD. CDR3 length: 14 amino acids. Trimming took off 2 bases at V and 4 bases at J, with 11 bases between the two ends. CDR3 coding DNA: TGTGCCATCAGTGAGGGCGGAGGGAGAGAGACCCAGTACTTC. Protein sequence: CAISEGGGRETQYF.

CDR3 bases: TGTGCCATCAGCGACAAGGGGGCAAACTACGAGCAGTACTTC. This sequence encodes CAISDKGANYEQYF. V gene TRBV10-3 combines with J gene TRBJ2-7; 7 nucleotides align to TRBD1. The trim removed 6 bases at V and 3 bases at J, leaving 8 bases unmatched. This CDR3 has 14 residues. Germline V gene data show CDR1 as ENHRY and CDR2 as SYGVKD.